These 15 T cell receptor beta chains share one sample of origin, sequenced in a study of OX40 agonist ivuxolimab in advanced cancers. Sequenced by immunoSEQ multiplex PCR; TCRdb stores in-frame clones only, minus some. Of fewer than 40,000 clones detected, around four fifths appear once; the ten largest clones hold roughly a quarter. The sequenced sample was CD4+ or CD8+ T cells sorted from blood, obtained in a trial of the OX40 agonist ivuxolimab. The receptors derive from an adult with an advanced solid tumor such as melanoma, head and neck, liver or kidney cancer.

This sequence joins TRBV18 and TRBJ2-2; D is possibly TRBD1 (6 bases). The V and J ends lost 5 bases and 6 bases respectively, with 10 bases between them. The CDR3 runs 13 residues. Germline loops: CDR1 KGHSH, CDR2 LQKENI. Here the CDR3 DNA reads TGTGCCAGCTCATGGGACAAGGCCGGGGAGCTGTTTTTT. This gives the protein CASSWDKAGELFF.

A few counts support this clone. The sample has other DNA sequences that encode this CDR3 too. The chain links TRBV21-1 to TRBJ2-2; the listed D gene, TRBD1, was not tested against the DNA. TRBV21-1 is termed a pseudogene. The CDR3 is made up of 16 amino acids. Here the CDR3 reads CASSKVWAGGGGELFF. CDR3 in DNA: TGTGCCAGCAGCAAAGTTTGGGCAGGGGGAGGTGGGGAGCTGTTTTTT.

The CDR3 region is CASSQGALSNEKLFF. The CDR3 coding sequence is TGTGCCAGCTCCCAGGGGGCGCTTTCTAATGAAAAACTGTTTTTT. The genes are TRBV27 and TRBJ1-4, with 8 bases identical to TRBD1. Germline loops: CDR1 MNHEY, CDR2 SMNVEV (reference sequence). The CDR3 runs 15 residues. The V and J ends lost 8 bases and 3 bases, in that order; junction bases with no gene match: 8. Full variable domain (remainder filled in from reference TRBV27 and TRBJ1-4): EAQVTQNPRYLITVTGKKLTVTCSQNMNHEYMSWYRQDPGLGLRQIYYSMNVEVTDKGDVPEGYKVSRKEKRNFPLILESPSPNQTSLYFCASSQGALSNEKLFFGSGTQLSVL.

The chain has TRBV5-1 and TRBJ2-1; 10 bases map to TRBD1. Trimming removed 4 bases from V and 7 bases from J; junction bases left unmatched: 11. The CDR3 is made up of 16 amino acids. The V gene's germline CDR1 is SGHRS and CDR2 YFSETQ. This CDR3 reads CASSHTGTGARNEQFF. The CDR3 DNA reads as TGCGCCAGCAGCCACACCGGGACAGGGGCTCGTAATGAGCAGTTCTTC.

The chain employs TRBV18 and TRBJ1-1; no reliable D call. Trimming left V 0 bases short and J 4 bases short, with 6 bases between. The CDR3 length is 13 residues. Germline loops: CDR1 KGHSH, CDR2 LQKENI. The CDR3 protein is CASSPPQLTEAFF. DNA for the CDR3: TGTGCCAGCTCACCACCCCAGCTCACTGAAGCTTTCTTT.

This chain connects TRBV30 to TRBJ1-5; 10 bases are a match to TRBD1. There are 16 residues in the CDR3. The J segment lost 5 bases and the V segment lost 0 bases, leaving 7 bases of the junction unmatched. Germline V CDR1 and CDR2: GTSNPN, SVGIG (reference sequence). This chain's CDR3 is CAWSVTGQGNHQPQHF. The DNA for the CDR3 is TGTGCCTGGAGTGTAACGGGACAGGGGAATCATCAGCCCCAGCATTTT.

This clone was observed a handful of times. The rearrangement links TRBV5-1 to TRBJ2-3, with D maybe TRBD1 (6 bases). CDR1 SGHRS and CDR2 YFSETQ come from the germline V gene. The CDR3 runs to 16 residues. Deletions cut 0 bases from V and 0 bases from J, with 11 bases between. This CDR3 is CASSLGAGASTDTQYF. The CDR3 DNA sequence: TGCGCCAGCAGCTTGGGGGCAGGGGCCAGCACAGATACGCAGTATTTT.

This rearrangement joins TRBV28 to TRBJ2-7, with D possibly matching TRBD2 (7 bases). V was cut by 6 bases and J by 9 bases, with 18 bases left in between. Germline values: CDR1 MDHEN, CDR2 SYDVKM. CDR3 length equals 13 residues. CDR3 in amino acids: CASSPDSGDRQYF. In nucleotides, the CDR3 is TGTGCCAGCAGCCCGGACAGCGGGGATCGGCAGTACTTC.

The chain has TRBV30 and TRBJ1-4; the match to TRBD1 covers 9 bases. The CDR3 loop spans 15 amino acids. The germline CDR1 and CDR2 sequences are GTSNPN and SVGIG (reference sequence). Trimming at V came to 2 bases and at J to 8 bases, leaving 9 bases not matched to a gene. DNA of the CDR3: TGTGCCTGGAGTTTTACCGGGACAGGGAAGGAAAAACTGTTTTTT. Encoded protein: CAWSFTGTGKEKLFF.

CDR3 coding DNA: TGTGCCAGCAGCTTGCGGGTTGGTGAAAAACTGTTTTTT. Its protein is CASSLRVGEKLFF. This rearrangement joins TRBV5-5 to TRBJ1-4; D ambiguous. CDR3 size: 13 residues. The germline V gene has CDR1 SGHKS and CDR2 YYEKEE (reference sequence). V lost 1 base to trimming and J lost 7 bases, with 8 bases between them.

The chain recombines TRBV2 with TRBJ1-2; 7 bases fit TRBD1. Germline CDR1 and CDR2: SNHLY and FYNNEI. V gave up 5 bases and J gave up 2 bases; unmatched junction bases: 8. The CDR3 is 15 amino acids. Written as DNA, the CDR3 is TGTGCCAGCAGTAGGGAAGGGGGCGGAAACTATGGCTACACCTTC. This encodes CASSREGGGNYGYTF.

The V gene is TRBV19, the J gene TRBJ2-7; 9 bases map to TRBD2. CDR1 LNHDA and CDR2 SQIVND come from the germline V gene (reference sequence). The V segment lost 0 bases and the J segment 3 bases; nucleotides outside the gene matches: 6. This CDR3 comprises 16 residues. CDR3 DNA: TGTGCCAGTAGTATAGATGGAGCGGGGGGCGACTACGAGCAGTACTTC. This codes for CASSIDGAGGDYEQYF.

This chain uses TRBV11-1 with TRBJ2-7, with no clear D. In germline, CDR1 is SGHAT, CDR2 FQDESV (reference sequence). V lost 4 bases, J lost 6 bases, and 19 bases lay in between. This CDR3 is 15 amino acids long. CDR3 sequence: CASSSNFRFSGEQYF. CDR3 nucleotide sequence: TGTGCCAGCAGCTCCAATTTCCGCTTTAGTGGCGAGCAGTACTTC. Drawing the rest from reference TRBV11-1 and TRBJ2-7, the complete variable domain is EAEVAQSPRYKITEKSQAVAFWCDPISGHATLYWYRQILGQGPELLVQFQDESVVDDSQLPKDRFSAERLKGVDSTLKIQPAELGDSAMYLCASSSNFRFSGEQYFGPGTRLTVT.

J is TRBJ1-6 and V is TRBV2; TRBD1 is a possible D gene (6 bases). The germline V and J ends were trimmed by 7 bases and 7 bases, with 11 bases remaining between them. Germline V gene data show CDR1 as SNHLY and CDR2 as FYNNEI. The CDR3 contains 13 residues. In nucleotides, the CDR3 is TGTGCCAGCACAGGGGCTGGAAATTCACCCCTCCACTTT. This encodes CASTGAGNSPLHF.

This clone was seen a handful of times. The chain combines TRBV9 with TRBJ2-2, with D hard to call. Germline V lookup: CDR1 SGDLS, CDR2 YYNGEE. The CDR3 totals 17 residues. Trimming pared 4 bases from V and 0 bases from J, leaving 16 bases between. The CDR3 DNA reads as TGTGCCAGCAGCCCCCCCTTTCGGGCCTCGAACACCGGGGAGCTGTTTTTT. Amino acid sequence: CASSPPFRASNTGELFF.